This TCR beta chain was documented in a study of T-cell reconstitution after alpha-beta-depleted transplantation in children. The CDR3 totals 17 residues. Losses at the gene ends were 1 base for V and 0 bases for J; bases not matched to a gene: 5. Looked up from germline, CDR1 is SEHNR and CDR2 is FQNEAQ (reference sequence). Notes on the study in general: About two months after transplant, alpha-beta T cells reportedly came from several hundred expanded graft clones. Counts and diversity of T cells one year after transplant came mostly from newly produced T cells. In some patients, recipient T cells and intrathymic progenitors surviving conditioning explained high day-60 diversity.

Construction of the TCRbeta library involved unique molecular identifiers. TCRdb re-called the PCR reads through MiXCR, storing one row per CDR3 protein. This sample has more than 500,000 distinct CDR3 sequences; approximately 10% occur once, and the top ten carry about 15%. The table lists this clonotype with a few counts. Its antigen is unidentified. The clonotype originates from a female patient aged 2-10 years who had a stem cell transplant for aplastic anemia, so the T cells may come from the graft donor. The sequenced sample was PBMCs, mostly from graft donor cells, obtained 180 days after TCRalphabeta/CD19-depleted stem cell transplant. The chain combines TRBV7-9 with TRBJ2-3; 9 nucleotides match TRBD2. This CDR3 reads CASSLGRLAGSTDTQYF. The CDR3 DNA reads TGTGCCAGCAGCTTAGGGCGGCTAGCGGGAAGCACAGATACGCAGTATTTT.